Following are 18 T cell receptor beta chains from one sample sequenced in a study of blood T cell repertoires in COVID-19. Method: immunoSEQ multiplex PCR; TCRdb's copy keeps in-frame clones and lacks some. The data show approximately 63,000 clones, 86% seen once. Sequencing was carried out using peripheral blood. Receptor source: a woman aged 80 or over with acute or convalescent COVID-19.

Only one count was recorded for this clone. This rearrangement joins TRBV4-2 to TRBJ2-3; 8 bases align to TRBD2. Germline V gene data show CDR1 as LGHNA and CDR2 as YNFKEQ. CDR3 length: 17 amino acids. J gave up 2 bases and V 3 bases, and 10 bases lay outside the gene matches. CDR3 protein: CASSQGPQRESTDTQYF. CDR3 coding DNA: TGTGCCAGCAGCCAGGGGCCCCAGCGGGAGTCCACAGATACGCAGTATTTT.

The rearrangement links TRBV24-1 to TRBJ2-1, with a weak D call TRBD2 (5 bases). V was cut by 4 bases and J by 3 bases, with 9 bases left in between. This CDR3 region has 14 residues. The germline V gene encodes CDR1 KGHDR and CDR2 SFDVKD. This CDR3 is CATSEGSHYNEQFF. The CDR3 nucleotides are TGTGCCACCAGTGAGGGGAGTCACTACAATGAGCAGTTCTTC.

V usage is TRBV19 and J usage is TRBJ1-5, with TRBD1 matching 7 bases. With V trimmed by 5 bases and J by 7 bases, 11 bases remained unmatched. Germline V gene data show CDR1 as LNHDA and CDR2 as SQIVND (reference sequence). The CDR3 is 15 amino acids. The CDR3 spells CASSLEGAPGQPQHF. CDR3 coding DNA: TGTGCCAGTAGTTTGGAGGGGGCGCCCGGCCAGCCCCAGCATTTT.

The chain has TRBV3-1 (or the pseudogene TRBV3-2) and TRBJ2-3; D is perhaps TRBD1 (5 bases). Trimming removed 1 base at V and 1 base at J, with 9 bases between. In germline, CDR1 is LGHDT, CDR2 YNNKEL (reference sequence). The CDR3 has 15 residues. The CDR3 loop is CASSQGGGGTDTQYF. The DNA of the CDR3 is TGTGCCAGCAGCCAAGGGGGCGGAGGCACAGATACGCAGTATTTT.

The chain joins TRBV30 to TRBJ2-7, with 7 bases aligning to TRBD2. CDR1 GTSNPN and CDR2 SVGIG come from the germline V gene (reference sequence). This CDR3 has 12 amino acids. Trimming cost V 3 bases and J 1 base; bases outside gene matches: 0. Here the CDR3 reads CAWRGGSYEQYF. CDR3 bases: TGTGCCTGGAGGGGGGGGTCCTACGAGCAGTACTTC. Combining the CDR3 with reference TRBV30 and TRBJ2-7 gives the whole variable domain SQTIHQWPATLVQPVGSPLSLECTVEGTSNPNLYWYRQAAGRGLQLLFYSVGIGQISSEVPQNLSASRPQDRQFILSSKKLLLSDSGFYLCAWRGGSYEQYFGPGTRLTVT.

The rearrangement links TRBV5-1 to TRBJ1-2; D may be TRBD1 (5 bases). Per germline, CDR1 SGHRS and CDR2 YFSETQ. Deletions cut 0 bases from V and 4 bases from J, with 10 bases between. This CDR3 contains 14 residues. The CDR3 DNA reads as TGCGCCAGCAGCTTGGACGGCGGGGCCTATGGCTACACCTTC. As protein: CASSLDGGAYGYTF.

The chain links TRBV30 to TRBJ1-6, with D unclear. Germline V gene sequence: CDR1 GTSNPN, CDR2 SVGIG (reference sequence). CDR3 size: 11 residues. The V end was cut by 6 bases, the J end by 13 bases, with 13 bases between. In DNA, the CDR3 is TGTGCCTGTGGGTCGGGGTCCCCCCTCCACTTT. Amino acids: CACGSGSPLHF.

The genes are TRBV2 and TRBJ1-5; possibly TRBD1 for D (5 bases). The CDR3 is 16 amino acids. Trimming took off 2 bases at V and 6 bases at J, with 17 bases between the two ends. CDR1 is SNHLY and CDR2 is FYNNEI in the germline V gene. The chain's CDR3 is CASSEQGLGGIQPQHF. The CDR3 DNA reads TGTGCCAGCAGTGAACAGGGCCTGGGAGGGATTCAGCCCCAGCATTTT.

The rearrangement joins TRBV18 to TRBJ1-5, with 10 nucleotides matching TRBD1. Losses at the gene ends were 6 bases for V and 0 bases for J; bases not matched to a gene: 5. The CDR3 spans 16 residues. The germline CDR1 and CDR2 sequences are KGHSH and LQKENI. The CDR3 nucleotides read TGTGCCAGCTCCCCGGGACAGGGGCCTAGCAATCAGCCCCAGCATTTT. Translating it yields CASSPGQGPSNQPQHF.

The gene calls are TRBV28 and TRBJ2-7, with D tentatively TRBD1 (6 bases). CDR1 and CDR2 (germline): MDHEN, SYDVKM. V dropped 4 bases and J dropped 3 bases, with 10 bases sitting between them. This CDR3 comprises 13 residues. The CDR3 loop is CASSSGHLYEQYF. The DNA of the CDR3 is TGTGCCAGCAGTTCGGGACACCTCTACGAGCAGTACTTC.

The J gene is TRBJ2-2, the V gene TRBV3-1 (or the pseudogene TRBV3-2); D not resolved. The CDR3 is made up of 16 amino acids. V was trimmed by 1 base and J by 2 bases, leaving 11 bases between them. The germline V gene encodes CDR1 LGHDT and CDR2 YNNKEL (reference sequence). The CDR3, as DNA: TGTGCCAGCAGCCAAGTGGCAGGTCTCAACACCGGGGAGCTGTTTTTT. Residues: CASSQVAGLNTGELFF.

The chain joins TRBV5-4 to TRBJ1-1, with 9 bases identical to TRBD1. Germline CDR1 SGHNT, CDR2 YYREEE (reference sequence). CDR3 length: 13 amino acids. V lost 4 bases, J lost 7 bases, and 5 bases stayed unmatched. The CDR3 sequence is CASSRTGGHEAFF. The CDR3 bases are TGTGCCAGCAGCCGCACAGGGGGCCATGAAGCTTTCTTT.

The gene calls are TRBV7-3 and TRBJ2-3; 13 nucleotides agree with TRBD2. Germline-derived CDR1 and CDR2 are SGHTA and FQGTGA. J gave up 1 base and V 5 bases, and 6 bases lay outside the gene matches. The CDR3 is 17 residues long. CDR3 region: CASSRGLAGPGTDTQYF. As DNA, the CDR3 is TGTGCCAGCAGCAGGGGACTAGCGGGACCGGGCACAGATACGCAGTATTTT.

This chain uses TRBV27 with TRBJ1-6, with 8 positions matching TRBD1. V lost 4 bases to trimming and J lost 10 bases; unmatched junction nucleotides: 6. Per the germline V gene, CDR1 is MNHEY and CDR2 is SMNVEV (reference sequence). This CDR3 has 14 amino acids. CDR3 coding DNA: TGTGCCAGCAGTTCAGGGGGCGTGGGGTCACCCCTCCACTTT. Translation gives CASSSGGVGSPLHF.

The count of this clone is one. V is TRBV7-2 and J is TRBJ2-5; D remains ambiguous. Germline V CDR1 and CDR2: SGHTA, FQGNSA. The CDR3 loop spans 14 amino acids. Trimming left V 4 bases short and J 4 bases short, with 13 bases between. CDR3 in amino acids: CASSSVGLAETQYF. CDR3 bases: TGTGCCAGCAGCTCAGTTGGGCTGGCAGAGACCCAGTACTTC.

The chain employs TRBV7-2 and TRBJ1-5; D not resolved. Trimming pared 2 bases from V and 5 bases from J, leaving 10 bases between. CDR1 is SGHTA and CDR2 is FQGNSA in the germline V gene. The CDR3 spans 14 residues. The CDR3 spells CASSLKADYQPQHF. The CDR3 bases are TGTGCCAGCAGCTTAAAGGCAGACTATCAGCCCCAGCATTTT.

This clone appeared a few times. The chain couples TRBV24-1 to TRBJ1-2; 9 nucleotides line up with TRBD1. Unmatched junction bases numbered 6, after V lost 3 bases and J lost 5 bases. This CDR3 has 15 residues. Germline values: CDR1 KGHDR, CDR2 SFDVKD. The CDR3: CATSDTPTGGYGYTF. The CDR3 DNA follows: TGTGCCACCAGTGATACCCCGACAGGGGGATATGGCTACACCTTC.

V and J are TRBV9 and TRBJ2-3; D perhaps matches TRBD2 (6 bases). The CDR3 totals 13 residues. Germline values: CDR1 SGDLS, CDR2 YYNGEE. Trimming cost V 3 bases and J 1 base, with 6 bases left between them. This CDR3 reads CASSAGGTDTQYF. The DNA of the CDR3 is TGTGCCAGCAGCGCGGGGGGCACAGATACGCAGTATTTT.